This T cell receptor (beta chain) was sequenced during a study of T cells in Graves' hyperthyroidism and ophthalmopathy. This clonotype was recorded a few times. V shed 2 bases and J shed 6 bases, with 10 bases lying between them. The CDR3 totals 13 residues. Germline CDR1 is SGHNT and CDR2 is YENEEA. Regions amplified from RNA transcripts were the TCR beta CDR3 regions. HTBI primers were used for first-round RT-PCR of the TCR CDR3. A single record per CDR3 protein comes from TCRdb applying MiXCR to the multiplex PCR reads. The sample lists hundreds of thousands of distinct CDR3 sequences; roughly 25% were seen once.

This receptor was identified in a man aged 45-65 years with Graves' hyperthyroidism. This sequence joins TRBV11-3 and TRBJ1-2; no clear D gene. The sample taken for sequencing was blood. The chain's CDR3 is CASSLLAGDGYTF. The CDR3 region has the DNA TGTGCCAGCAGCTTACTCGCCGGGGATGGCTACACCTTC.